The source of this TCR beta chain is a study of shared clonotypes between healthy human individuals. Note on this clone: Antigen unknown.

Study results and limitations: The donor pool, a small one, limited the genetic and exposure-history diversity represented.

Amplification in unsorted PBMC replicate PCRs started from about 320 ng DNA, which equals about 30,000 T cell genomes. Libraries were prepared by immunoSEQ multiplex PCR; TCRdb keeps only in-frame clonotypes and omits some of them. The sample contains some 490,000 clones, 65% to 85% of which appear only once. This CDR3 is built from 13 residues. Germline lookup yields CDR1 MGHRA and CDR2 YSYEKL. J was trimmed by 9 bases and V by 1 base; bases with no gene match: 3. The sequencing input was PBMCs. The TCR comes from a middle-aged woman in good health. Some clones in this sample may be carry-over from other donors' samples. This chain connects TRBV4-1 to TRBJ2-7; 10 nucleotides match TRBD2. The CDR3 spells CASSQGLAGVQYF. As DNA, the CDR3 is TGCGCCAGCAGCCAAGGTCTAGCGGGAGTGCAGTACTTC.